These T cell receptor beta chains were read from a single sample in a study of glioma-infiltrating T cells. Using its own MiXCR run on the multiplex PCR reads, TCRdb lists one record per CDR3 protein. The repertoire consists of 100,000 to 150,000 distinct CDR3 sequences, with about 25% occurring once and the leading ten covering about 30%. The sequenced material came from glioma tissue, nonneoplastic brain tissue, or PBMCs (not recorded which). The receptors here all came from a human donor with low-grade glioma or glioblastoma, undergoing nonglioma brain surgery, or in good health (not recorded which). The CDR3 runs from the conserved cysteine through the conserved F or W. D genes are given only for firm matches. Clone size is stated in some rows and not others, as once, few, many or a class when expanded.

v_gene: TRBV4-1
d_gene: TRBD2
j_gene: TRBJ2-1
abundance: few
CDR3aa: CASSQILAGENEQFF
CDR3nt: TGCGCCAGCAGCCAAATACTAGCGGGGGAAAATGAGCAGTTCTTC

v_gene: TRBV2
d_gene: NA
j_gene: TRBJ2-3
abundance: many
CDR3aa: CASSVSDTQYF
CDR3nt: TGTGCCAGCAGTGTCTCAGATACGCAGTATTTT

v_gene: TRBV7-2
d_gene: TRBD2
j_gene: TRBJ2-1
abundance: many
CDR3aa: CASSAGGLSYNEQFF
CDR3nt: TGTGCCAGTTCAGCGGGGGGGCTCTCCTACAATGAGCAGTTCTTC

v_gene: TRBV11-2
d_gene: NA
j_gene: TRBJ1-6
abundance: few
CDR3aa: CASSLNVALPPLHF
CDR3nt: TGTGCCAGCAGCTTAAACGTGGCCCTCCCACCCCTCCACTTT

v_gene: TRBV20-1
d_gene: TRBD2
j_gene: TRBJ2-1
abundance: many
CDR3aa: CSARDGAGGLNNEQFF
CDR3nt: TGCAGTGCTAGAGATGGGGCGGGGGGGTTGAACAATGAGCAGTTCTTC

v_gene: TRBV7-9
d_gene: NA
j_gene: TRBJ2-6
abundance: few
CDR3aa: CASSLAAVMGANVLTF
CDR3nt: TGTGCCAGCAGCTTAGCGGCCGTGATGGGGGCCAACGTCCTGACTTTC

v_gene: TRBV7-3
d_gene: NA
j_gene: TRBJ2-3
abundance: NA
CDR3aa: CASSRGTSTDTQYF
CDR3nt: TGTGCCAGCAGCCGGGGTACCAGCACAGATACGCAGTATTTT

v_gene: TRBV6-2/TRBV6-3
d_gene: NA
j_gene: TRBJ1-5
abundance: NA
CDR3aa: CASSPILGSSNQPQHF
CDR3nt: TGTGCCAGCAGTCCGATCCTCGGGAGCTCAAATCAGCCCCAGCATTTT

v_gene: TRBV19
d_gene: NA
j_gene: TRBJ2-3
abundance: once
CDR3aa: CASSPRLTASTDTQYF
CDR3nt: TGTGCCAGTAGTCCCCGATTGACAGCTAGCACAGATACGCAGTATTTT

v_gene: TRBV11-2
d_gene: TRBD1
j_gene: TRBJ1-5
abundance: few
CDR3aa: CASSFTTGNQPQHF
CDR3nt: TGTGCCAGCAGCTTCACGACAGGGAATCAGCCCCAGCATTTT

v_gene: TRBV6-2/TRBV6-3
d_gene: NA
j_gene: TRBJ2-3
abundance: many
CDR3aa: CASTPRGVVDTQYF
CDR3nt: TGTGCCAGCACCCCCCGTGGGGTTGTAGATACGCAGTATTTT

v_gene: TRBV2
d_gene: NA
j_gene: TRBJ2-1
abundance: NA
CDR3aa: CASSELAQGWGEQFF
CDR3nt: TGTGCCAGCAGTGAATTAGCTCAGGGCTGGGGTGAGCAGTTCTTC

v_gene: TRBV3-1
d_gene: NA
j_gene: TRBJ2-3
abundance: many
CDR3aa: CASSQDELGQYF
CDR3nt: TGTGCCAGCAGCCAAGATGAACTAGGGCAGTATTTT